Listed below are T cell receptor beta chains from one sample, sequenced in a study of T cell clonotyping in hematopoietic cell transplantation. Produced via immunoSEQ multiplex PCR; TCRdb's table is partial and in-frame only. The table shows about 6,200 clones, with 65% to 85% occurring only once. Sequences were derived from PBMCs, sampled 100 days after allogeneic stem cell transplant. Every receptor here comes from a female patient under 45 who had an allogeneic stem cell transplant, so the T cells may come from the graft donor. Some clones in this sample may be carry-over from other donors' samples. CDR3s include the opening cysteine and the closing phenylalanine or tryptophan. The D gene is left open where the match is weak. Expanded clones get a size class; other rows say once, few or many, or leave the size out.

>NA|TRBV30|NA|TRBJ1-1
CAWGRTVNTEAFF
TGTGCCTGGGGAAGGACAGTGAACACTGAAGCTTTCTTT
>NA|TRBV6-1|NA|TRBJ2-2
CASRNGIGDTGELFF
TGTGCCAGCAGGAACGGGATTGGGGACACCGGGGAGCTGTTTTTT
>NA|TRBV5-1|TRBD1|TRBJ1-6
CASSYWTGGYNSPLHF
TGCGCCAGCAGCTACTGGACAGGGGGCTATAATTCACCCCTCCACTTT
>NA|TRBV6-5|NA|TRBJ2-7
CASSGDSYEQYF
TGTGCCAGCAGTGGAGACTCCTACGAGCAGTACTTC
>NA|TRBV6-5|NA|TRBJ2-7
CASSPGGVIGYEQYF
TGTGCCAGCTCCCCGGGTGGGGTGATCGGCTACGAGCAGTACTTC
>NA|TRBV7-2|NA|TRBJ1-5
CASSLSTQPQHF
TGTGCCAGCAGCTTATCCACTCAGCCCCAGCATTTT
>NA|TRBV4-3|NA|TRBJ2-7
CASSQDAFSGSYEQYF
TGCGCCAGCAGCCAAGATGCATTCTCCGGCAGCTACGAGCAGTACTTC
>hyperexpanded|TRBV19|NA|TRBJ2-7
CASSTAVAYEQYF
TGTGCCAGTAGTACAGCGGTGGCCTACGAGCAGTACTTC
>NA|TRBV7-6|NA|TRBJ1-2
CASSPDTGYDGYTF
TGTGCCAGCAGCCCGGATACAGGGTATGATGGCTACACCTTC
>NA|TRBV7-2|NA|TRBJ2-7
CASSLGDVGAYEQYF
TGTGCCAGCAGCTTAGGGGACGTGGGGGCCTACGAGCAGTACTTC
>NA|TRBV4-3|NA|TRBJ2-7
CASSLGDGSYEQYF
TGCGCCAGCAGCCTCGGGGACGGTTCCTACGAGCAGTACTTC
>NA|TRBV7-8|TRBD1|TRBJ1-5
CASSPQGGVYSNQPQHF
TGTGCCAGCAGCCCCCAGGGGGGGGTTTATAGCAATCAGCCCCAGCATTTT
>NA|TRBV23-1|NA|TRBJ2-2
CAGEPGELFF
TGCGCCGGGGAACCCGGGGAGCTGTTTTTT
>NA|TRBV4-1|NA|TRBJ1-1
CASRRGTEAFF
TGCGCCAGCAGACGGGGCACTGAAGCTTTCTTT
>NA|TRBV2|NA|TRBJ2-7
CASSEAYEQYF
TGTGCCAGCAGTGAAGCCTACGAGCAGTACTTC
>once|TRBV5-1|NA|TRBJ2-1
CASSREGVTQPGFF
TGCGCCAGCAGCCGTGAGGGGGTAACACAACCCGGGTTCTTC
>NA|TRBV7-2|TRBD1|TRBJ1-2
CASSVQGAVYGYTF
TGTGCCAGCAGCGTACAGGGGGCGGTCTATGGCTACACCTTC
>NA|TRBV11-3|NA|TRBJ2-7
CASSPSFGSYEQYF
TGTGCCAGCAGCCCTAGCTTTGGGTCCTACGAGCAGTACTTC
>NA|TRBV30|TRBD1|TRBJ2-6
CAWSGTGGPTSGANVLTF
TGTGCCTGGAGCGGTACAGGGGGTCCGACCTCTGGGGCCAACGTCCTGACTTTC